This TCR beta chain was observed in a study of immune evolution from preneoplasia to lung adenocarcinoma. For the study at large: HLA loss of heterozygosity: around 6.5% AIS, about 15% MIA, 30% to 35% ADC, none AAH.

This CDR3 has 16 amino acids. Losses at the gene ends were 1 base for V and 4 bases for J; bases not matched to a gene: 8. CDR1 is SGHAT and CDR2 is FQNNGV in the germline V gene. Some clones are missing from TCRdb's copy, which holds only in-frame ones; the method was immunoSEQ multiplex PCR. Among approximately 9,600 clones, 70% to 80% were seen once, and the ten largest hold 5% to 8%. V usage is TRBV11-2 and J usage is TRBJ2-5; 8 bases agree with TRBD2. The TCR originated in a person aged 55 to 79 with lung adenocarcinoma. Sequencing input: FFPE lung adenocarcinoma in situ tissue. CDR3 protein: CASSLGDGLAGETQYF. The CDR3 nucleotides read TGTGCCAGCAGCTTAGGCGACGGACTAGCCGGAGAGACCCAGTACTTC.